This TCR beta chain stems from a study of technical replicates of blood from a handful of donors. The repertoire was sequenced with immunoSEQ multiplex PCR; TCRdb's copy has only in-frame clones and lacks some. Counted here are some 99,000 clones, about 95% occurring once; the ten biggest clones make up roughly 0.19%. Deletions cut 8 bases from V and 2 bases from J, with 9 bases between. Germline CDR1 reads MNHNY; CDR2 reads SVGAGI (reference sequence). The CDR3 is 12 residues long. The V call is TRBV6-6, the J call TRBJ1-1; D gene ambiguous. This receptor was obtained from a human donor in good health. Sequencing was carried out using T cells isolated from PBMCs. The CDR3 DNA follows: TGTGCCAGCGAAGCAGGAAACACTGAAGCTTTCTTT. Translated: CASEAGNTEAFF.